One TCR beta chain is described in this entry. What it recognizes is unknown. This record belongs to a study of T cell clones after liver transplantation. This CDR3 contains 14 residues. Germline V gives CDR1 SGHNT, CDR2 YYREEE (reference sequence). With 5 bases clipped from V and 5 bases from J, the junction kept 7 bases outside the gene matches. Profiled with immunoSEQ multiplex PCR; TCRdb holds only in-frame clones, not every one. Here the sample spans about 120,000 clones, 90% being singletons. General study findings and limits: Post-transplant, graft-donor-reactive CD4 TCRbeta sequences in blood dropped significantly in 5 of 8 subjects.

This sequence was found in a human patient who received a liver transplant. The T cells may partly be graft donor cells. The input for sequencing was CD4+ T cells from blood, taken 12 months after liver transplant. The chain has TRBV5-4 and TRBJ2-5, with 9 positions matching TRBD1. CDR3 bases: TGTGCCAGCAGACCTGGGACAGGGAGGGAGACCCAGTACTTC. It is translated as CASRPGTGRETQYF.